The T cell receptor beta chain under discussion was sequenced for a study of CXCR3-negative and CXCR3-positive naive CD8 T cells (dated by TCRdb to about 2019). With respect to the entire study: In total, approximately 140 million TRB reads were obtained, which works out to roughly 1.5 +/- 0.3 million reads per library. Diversity and physicochemical repertoire analyses covered around 10 donors pooled from two independent experiments. Naive subsets from roughly 5 donors and memory cells from 3 donors were included in the TRBV-TRBJ cluster analysis. Study-wide conclusions, independent of this receptor: Repertoire diversity was comparably high in both naive subsets but much lower in memory CD8+ T cells. TRBV-TRBJ usage was similar between naive CXCR3-negative and CXCR3-positive cells from the same donor, while memory cells showed distinct patterns. Surface CD5, linked to self-reactivity in mice, was comparable between naive subsets; TCR interaction strength was therefore also inferred from TRB CDR3 physicochemical properties. Freshly isolated PBMCs were used for most assays because CXCR3 expression went down partially after cryopreservation. TRB CDR3s from CXCR3-positive naive cells showed higher hydrophobicity (lower Kidera factor 4), lower energy, and higher strength and volume indices than CXCR3-negative naive cells.

To note about this clonotype: What antigen it recognizes has not been identified.

CDR1 LGHNA and CDR2 YSLEER were looked up in the germline V gene. The CDR3, cysteine through phenylalanine, is 16 amino acids long. There is no recorded DNA. Each CD8+ T cell subset was flow-sorted in triplicate, and 300,000 to 350,000 cells per subset were placed directly into RLT lysis buffer. To exclude memory contaminants, naive CD8+ T cells were stringently defined as CD45RO-CCR7+CD27+CD95-. Using standard density gradient centrifugation, peripheral blood mononuclear cells were isolated from buffy coats. A FACSAria III was used to flow-sort naive CD8+ T cells into CXCR3-negative and CXCR3-positive populations. Total RNA was extracted from sorted cells with an RNeasy Mini Kit. Reads for this sample came from a NextSeq 550. The Human TCR Profiling Kit (MiLaboratory) was used to prepare UMI-labeled 5' RACE TRB cDNA libraries. cDNA synthesis used the entire amount of extracted RNA, and PCR amplification then used the entire amount of cDNA produced. The libraries were made side by side, with each library going through the same number of PCR cycles. As for how the authors treated the data: About 53,000 +/- 9,400 unique UMI-labeled TRB cDNA molecules per library were extracted with MIGEC and MiXCR, with at least two reads per UMI required. Each library averaged approximately 40,000 +/- 10,000 functional in-frame TRB CDR3 nucleotide clonotypes without stop codons. Diversity metrics, including normalized Shannon-Wiener and Chao1, were computed in VDJtools after downsampling to 5000 UMI-labeled TRB molecules per sample. VDJtools was used to calculate clonotype-size-weighted physicochemical properties of the central five CDR3 residues, namely interaction energy, strength, volume and Kidera factor 4. Each entry corresponds to one CDR3 protein sequence from reads that TCRdb reprocessed, and DNA is not given. Here the V and J calls rest on TCRdb's processing, not on the authors' analysis. This sample's table lists about 120,000 distinct CDR3 sequences. The top ten clonotypes cover about 0.34% of the sample.

The sequencing input was naive CXCR3+ CD8+ T cells from blood. The sample's cell subset or site label, in plain terms: CD45RO-CCR7+CD27+CD95- naive CD8+ T cells expressing CXCR3 (TNR3+). The chain links TRBV4-3 with TRBJ2-1. The sequence was collected from a human donor in good health. Some clones in this sample may be carry-over from other donors' samples. CDR3 reads: CASSQDSTSSYNEQFF.